Below are 3 T cell receptor beta chains sequenced from a single sample in a study of technical replicates of blood from a few donors. Some clones are missing from TCRdb's copy, which holds only in-frame ones; the method was immunoSEQ multiplex PCR. The data contain around 80,000 clones, 89% of them singletons. What was sequenced was T cells isolated from PBMCs. The receptors here all came from a human donor in good health.

This sequence joins TRBV5-1 and TRBJ2-3, with 15 positions matching TRBD2. J was trimmed by 3 bases and V by 5 bases; bases with no gene match: 4. In germline, CDR1 is SGHRS, CDR2 YFSETQ. The CDR3 consists of 16 residues. The CDR3 loop is CASRWTSGGGTDTQYF. The CDR3 nucleotides are TGCGCCAGCAGGTGGACTAGCGGGGGGGGAACAGATACGCAGTATTTT.

The V gene is TRBV29-1, the J gene TRBJ2-1; 9 nucleotides match TRBD1. The trim removed 6 bases at V and 6 bases at J, leaving 9 bases unmatched. Looked up from germline, CDR1 is SQVTM and CDR2 is ANQGSEA. This CDR3 is built from 14 residues. The CDR3 bases are TGCAGCGTGCCTCGGGACAGGGCTTTCAATGAGCAGTTCTTC. As protein: CSVPRDRAFNEQFF.

V is TRBV6-6 and J is TRBJ1-4; D ambiguous. Deletions cut 5 bases from V and 8 bases from J, with 12 bases between. Germline V gives CDR1 MNHNY, CDR2 SVGAGI (reference sequence). The CDR3 totals 13 residues. This CDR3 is CASSLTPLEKLFF. DNA of the CDR3: TGTGCCAGCAGTCTAACCCCCCTGGAAAAACTGTTTTTT.